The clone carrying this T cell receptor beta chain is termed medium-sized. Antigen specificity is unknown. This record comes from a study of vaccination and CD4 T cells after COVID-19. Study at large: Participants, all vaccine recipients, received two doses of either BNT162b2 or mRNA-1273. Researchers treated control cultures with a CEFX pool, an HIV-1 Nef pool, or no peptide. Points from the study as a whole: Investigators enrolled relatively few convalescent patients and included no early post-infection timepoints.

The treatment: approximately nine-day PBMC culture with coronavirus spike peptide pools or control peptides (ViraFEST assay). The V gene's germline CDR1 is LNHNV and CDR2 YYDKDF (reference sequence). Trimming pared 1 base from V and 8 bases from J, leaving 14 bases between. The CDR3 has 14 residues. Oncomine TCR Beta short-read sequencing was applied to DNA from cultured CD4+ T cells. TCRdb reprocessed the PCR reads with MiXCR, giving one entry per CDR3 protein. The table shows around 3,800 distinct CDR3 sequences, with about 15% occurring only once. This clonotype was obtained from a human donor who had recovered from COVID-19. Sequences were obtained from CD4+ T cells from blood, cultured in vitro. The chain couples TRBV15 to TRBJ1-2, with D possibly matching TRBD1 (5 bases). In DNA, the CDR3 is TGTGCCACCAGCAGAGCCGGGACCCTTCGAGGCTACACCTTC. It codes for CATSRAGTLRGYTF.